This TCR beta chain was observed in a study of blood T cell repertoires in COVID-19. Study in general: Researchers got acute and convalescent COVID-19 samples from the United States, Italy and Spain. The cDNA or gDNA used as material had been derived from T cells, B-cell-depleted T cells, or PBMCs.

How the authors handled the data: Researchers report that nucleated cell counts were estimated from reference gene primer amplification. TCRdb's copy holds only in-frame clones and misses some; the assay was immunoSEQ multiplex PCR. That table is the source of V, J and clone size, and D and trimming were worked out from the DNA. The sample has 200,000 or so clones; around 80% are singletons. J gave up 5 bases and V 0 bases, and 3 bases lay outside the gene matches. Germline CDR1 reads SGDLS; CDR2 reads YYNGEE. The CDR3 loop spans 15 amino acids. This clonotype was sampled from a woman of 80 years or more with acute or convalescent COVID-19. The chain links TRBV9 to TRBJ2-3; 10 bases map to TRBD2. The sample taken for sequencing was peripheral blood. The CDR3, as DNA: TGTGCCAGCAGCGTAGCGCTAGCGGGAGAAGATACGCAGTATTTT. It is translated as CASSVALAGEDTQYF. Together with reference TRBV9 and TRBJ2-3, the CDR3 gives the full variable domain: DSGVTQTPKHLITATGQRVTLRCSPRSGDLSVYWYQQSLDQGLQFLIQYYNGEERAKGNILERFSAQQFPDLHSELNLSSLELGDSALYFCASSVALAGEDTQYFGPGTRLTVL.